A few counts support the clone carrying this T cell receptor (beta chain). Antigen specificity is unknown. These data belong to a study of cytomegalovirus exposure and HLA in healthy donors. Findings of the study overall: Some TCR beta chains (roughly 160 of them) were listed as cytomegalovirus-associated. Later analysis associated a missense DCLRE1C variant with TCR beta V- and J-gene trimming.

The V gene end was trimmed by 0 bases and the J gene end by 6 bases; junction bases not matched to a gene: 15. Germline CDR1 reads ENHRY; CDR2 reads SYGVKD. This CDR3 is 18 amino acids long. Use of 60 Vbeta and 13 Jbeta primers characterized the PCR. Method: immunoSEQ multiplex PCR; TCRdb's copy keeps in-frame clones and lacks some. The sample has some 140,000 clones; around four fifths are singletons. The clonotype was recovered from a male donor in good health and CMV-seropositive. The genes are TRBV10-3 and TRBJ1-1; 8 positions agree with TRBD1. The sequenced sample was PBMCs. CDR3 in DNA: TGTGCCATCAGTGAGTCTGGTTTTGGCAGGGGGCGAGCCCCTGAAGCTTTCTTT. It codes for CAISESGFGRGRAPEAFF.